This TCR beta chain was found in a study of blood T cell repertoires in COVID-19. Study background: The United States, Italy and Spain provided the acute and convalescent COVID-19 samples. The cDNA or gDNA used as material had been derived from T cells, B-cell-depleted T cells, or PBMCs.

Points on this clone: A read error may explain this, as a much larger clone is one base away.

As originally analysed: The assay estimated nucleated cells by amplifying reference gene primers. Generated by immunoSEQ multiplex PCR, the TCRdb table keeps only in-frame clones and is missing some. Clone size and V and J calls were adopted from that table, with D and trimming inferred from the DNA. Of approximately 500,000 clones listed, approximately 85% are singletons. The germline V gene encodes CDR1 SGHVS and CDR2 FNYEAQ. Unmatched junction bases numbered 3, after V lost 1 base and J lost 4 bases. CDR3 length equals 15 residues. This clonotype was sampled from a human donor in a cohort sampled during active COVID-19. This chain links TRBV7-6 with TRBJ2-3; 9 bases are a match to TRBD2. Sequencing used peripheral blood. The CDR3 loop reads CASSLGSGSADTQYF. As DNA, the CDR3 is TGTGCCAGCAGCTTAGGTAGCGGGAGTGCAGATACGCAGTATTTT.